This entry concerns a single TCR beta chain. Its antigen is currently unknown. Generated by immunoSEQ multiplex PCR, the TCRdb table keeps only in-frame clones and is missing some. Of more than 75,000 clones listed, 88% are singletons. This entry belongs to a study of identifying expanded T cells in peripheral blood. Points from the study as a whole: Over two and four weeks, about 17 and 20 clones changed, versus more than 1 between replicates. Across healthy donors, higher total template counts meant significantly greater roughly two-week count variance.

After removal of 0 bases from V and 6 bases from J, the junction contained 3 bases not matched to a gene. The germline V gene encodes CDR1 MGHRA and CDR2 YSYEKL. The CDR3 consists of 15 residues. Healthy donors had no documented immune events, such as infections, while sampled. The chain employs TRBV4-1 and TRBJ2-4; 9 bases agree with TRBD1. The sequence derives from a person between 18 and 75 years old in good health. What was sequenced was blood. The CDR3 protein is CASSQDGTGINIQYF. Here the CDR3 DNA reads TGCGCCAGCAGCCAAGACGGGACAGGGATAAACATTCAGTACTTC.